This TCR beta chain emerged from a study of cytomegalovirus exposure and HLA in healthy donors. A multiplex PCR was run with 60 Vbeta primers and 13 Jbeta primers. Sequenced by immunoSEQ multiplex PCR; TCRdb stores in-frame clones only, minus some. Altogether under 200,000 clones are present, 85% being singletons, with the ten largest covering about 2.5%. Study-wide results and caveats: Later work showed greater clonal expansion in HLA-associated TCR beta chains than in equally common others.

Germline assignment: CDR1 SGHVS and CDR2 FNYEAQ. The CDR3 loop spans 17 amino acids. J was trimmed by 4 bases and V by 5 bases; bases with no gene match: 16. Regarding this clone: What it binds is unknown.

This clonotype originated in a man aged 30 to 39 in good health and CMV-seropositive. The gene calls are TRBV7-6 and TRBJ2-7; 8 nucleotides agree with TRBD2. The sample comprised PBMCs. The CDR3 coding sequence is TGTGCCAGCAGCCCTCAAGTCACCGGGACTAGGATGTACGAGCAGTACTTC. Its translation is CASSPQVTGTRMYEQYF.